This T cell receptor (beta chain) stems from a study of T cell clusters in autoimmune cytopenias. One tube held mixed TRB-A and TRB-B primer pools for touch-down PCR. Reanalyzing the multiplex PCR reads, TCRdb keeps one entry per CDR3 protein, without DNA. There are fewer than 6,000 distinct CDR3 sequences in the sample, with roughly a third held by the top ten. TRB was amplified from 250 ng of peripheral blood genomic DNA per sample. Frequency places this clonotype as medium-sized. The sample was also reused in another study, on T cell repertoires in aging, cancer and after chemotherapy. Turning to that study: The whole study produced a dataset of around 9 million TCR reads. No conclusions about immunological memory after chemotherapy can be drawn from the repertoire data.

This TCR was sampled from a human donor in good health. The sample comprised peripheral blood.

The CDR3 protein is CATSRGEVLSGANVLTF. The chain links TRBV15 to TRBJ2-6; TCRdb reports TRBD2, a call that lacks DNA to check it against. Germline-derived CDR1 and CDR2 are LNHNV and YYDKDF (reference sequence). CDR3 size: 17 residues.